Below, 25 T cell receptor beta chains from the same sample are listed, as sequenced in a study of OX40 agonist ivuxolimab in advanced cancers. Only in-frame clones appear in the TCRdb table, and some are missing; sequencing was by immunoSEQ multiplex PCR. The table has fewer than 75,000 clones, about nine tenths seen once; the top ten hold roughly 3%. The sequenced sample was CD4+ or CD8+ T cells sorted from blood, obtained in a trial of the OX40 agonist ivuxolimab. Receptor source: an adult with an advanced solid tumor such as melanoma, head and neck, liver or kidney cancer.

The V gene is TRBV28, the J gene TRBJ2-5; 7 bases agree with TRBD1. CDR3 size: 14 residues. Germline assignment: CDR1 MDHEN and CDR2 SYDVKM. V shed 5 bases, J shed 5 bases, and the junction held 8 bases outside the gene matches. The CDR3, as DNA: TGTGCCAGCAGTACCTCAGGGGGACAGGAGACCCAGTACTTC. Its translation: CASSTSGGQETQYF.

The chain combines TRBV6-6 with TRBJ1-5; tentative D call: TRBD1 (6 bases). Trimming cost V 7 bases and J 5 bases, with 12 bases left between them. Germline V gene sequence: CDR1 MNHNY, CDR2 SVGAGI (reference sequence). The length of the CDR3 is 13 residues. The CDR3 bases are TGTGCCAGCACCGAACAGGGAGATCAGCCCCAGCATTTT. Translating gives CASTEQGDQPQHF.

V gene TRBV27 combines with J gene TRBJ1-6, with 8 positions matching TRBD1. Trimming cost V 0 bases and J 9 bases; bases outside gene matches: 7. The CDR3 contains 16 residues. Germline lookup yields CDR1 MNHEY and CDR2 SMNVEV (reference sequence). The CDR3 is CASSLSVPGGPSPLHF. Here the CDR3 DNA reads TGTGCCAGCAGTTTATCGGTACCAGGGGGCCCTTCACCCCTCCACTTT.

The chain recombines TRBV5-1 with TRBJ2-7; D may be TRBD1 or TRBD2 (6 bases each). This CDR3 spans 14 amino acids. From germline, CDR1 is SGHRS and CDR2 YFSETQ. Trimming removed 3 bases from V and 5 bases from J, with 15 bases in between. The CDR3 here is CASSWGTQGNEQYF. Written as DNA, the CDR3 is TGCGCCAGCAGCTGGGGGACTCAGGGGAACGAGCAGTACTTC.

The V and J genes are TRBV6-5 and TRBJ2-2, with D uncertain. CDR1 and CDR2 (germline): MNHEY, SVGAGI. Trimming left V 7 bases short and J 2 bases short, with 8 bases between. The CDR3 is made up of 13 amino acids. The CDR3 coding sequence is TGTGCCAGCACAACGACAAACACCGGGGAGCTGTTTTTT. Amino acids: CASTTTNTGELFF.

V usage is TRBV28 and J usage is TRBJ1-5, with TRBD1 matching 7 bases. The CDR3 is made up of 16 amino acids. The ends lost 6 bases at V and 1 base at J; junction bases unmatched: 9. Germline V gene lookup returns CDR1 MDHEN and CDR2 SYDVKM. The chain's CDR3 is CASRLDRDRSNQPQHF. In DNA form, the CDR3 reads TGTGCCAGCAGATTAGACAGGGATCGGAGCAATCAGCCCCAGCATTTT.

The chain combines TRBV19 with TRBJ2-2; D is uncertain. CDR1 and CDR2 from the germline V gene are LNHDA and SQIVND (reference sequence). This CDR3 has 16 amino acids. The V end was cut by 1 base, the J end by 0 bases, with 9 bases between. This chain's CDR3 is CASSIAPPPNTGELFF. The DNA for the CDR3 is TGTGCCAGTAGTATAGCACCTCCGCCGAACACCGGGGAGCTGTTTTTT.

The chain combines TRBV6-1 with TRBJ1-1; no firm D call. The CDR3 is made up of 13 amino acids. Germline CDR1 is MNHNS and CDR2 is SASEGT. Trimming left V 8 bases short and J 1 base short, with 11 bases between. The CDR3 nucleotides are TGTGCCAGCCGGCGGGTTGCGAACACTGAAGCTTTCTTT. Translation gives CASRRVANTEAFF.

V gene TRBV9 combines with J gene TRBJ2-7, with 9 bases that match TRBD1. Germline V gene data show CDR1 as SGDLS and CDR2 as YYNGEE. V shed 3 bases, J shed 4 bases, and the junction held 5 bases outside the gene matches. The CDR3 loop spans 14 amino acids. CDR3 amino acids: CASSARQGGYEQYF. CDR3 bases: TGTGCCAGCAGCGCCCGACAGGGGGGATACGAGCAGTACTTC. Full variable domain (missing parts from reference TRBV9 and TRBJ2-7): DSGVTQTPKHLITATGQRVTLRCSPRSGDLSVYWYQQSLDQGLQFLIQYYNGEERAKGNILERFSAQQFPDLHSELNLSSLELGDSALYFCASSARQGGYEQYFGPGTRLTVT.

CDR3 region: CASSLGGKFGANVLTF. The DNA for the CDR3 is TGTGCCAGCAGCTTAGGGGGGAAATTCGGGGCCAACGTCCTGACTTTC. V usage is TRBV7-6 and J usage is TRBJ2-6, with D perhaps assigned TRBD1 or TRBD2 (5 bases each). Per the germline V gene, CDR1 is SGHVS and CDR2 is FNYEAQ. The V gene lost 1 base and the J gene lost 4 bases, with 11 bases spanning the gap. The CDR3 extends over 16 amino acids.

V and J are TRBV28 and TRBJ1-1; possibly TRBD1 for D (6 bases). This CDR3 region has 14 residues. Trimming pared 6 bases from V and 4 bases from J, leaving 15 bases between. From germline, CDR1 is MDHEN and CDR2 SYDVKM. The CDR3 region has the DNA TGTGCCAGCAGAATTGAGAGAGGGGGCACTGAAGCTTTCTTT. Amino acid sequence: CASRIERGGTEAFF.

V is TRBV10-2 and J is TRBJ2-5; the D is unclear. The CDR3 consists of 11 residues. CDR1 is WSHSY, CDR2 SAAADI, per germline. Trimming pared 6 bases from V and 5 bases from J, leaving 7 bases between. CDR3 nucleotides: TGCGCCAGCAGCCCGCGGGAGACCCAGTACTTC. Translated, it gives CASSPRETQYF.

The chain joins TRBV7-3 to TRBJ2-7; 7 positions agree with TRBD1. V trimming: 2 bases; J trimming: 3 bases; junction bases outside the gene matches: 1. The germline gives CDR1 SGHTA, CDR2 FQGTGA. The CDR3 runs to 13 residues. CDR3: CASSLGDSYEQYF. The CDR3 coding sequence is TGTGCCAGCAGCTTAGGGGACAGCTACGAGCAGTACTTC.

The gene calls are TRBV19 and TRBJ2-1; 15 nucleotides agree with TRBD2. Germline CDR1 is LNHDA and CDR2 is SQIVND (reference sequence). The CDR3 totals 16 residues. J was trimmed by 5 bases and V by 4 bases; bases with no gene match: 3. The CDR3 loop reads CASSRTSGRVHNEQFF. CDR3 sequence (DNA): TGTGCCAGTAGTAGGACTAGCGGGAGGGTGCACAATGAGCAGTTCTTC.

CDR3 bases: TGTGCCAGCAGCTTAGAGGGGCGCTCGGTAAACATTCAGTACTTC. As protein: CASSLEGRSVNIQYF. J is TRBJ2-4 and V is TRBV6-1; either TRBD1 or TRBD2 may supply D (5 bases each). Trimming removed 6 bases at V and 6 bases at J, with 18 bases between. This CDR3 has 15 residues. Germline CDR1 and CDR2: MNHNS and SASEGT.

The chain is built from TRBV28 and TRBJ2-7, with D maybe TRBD1 (6 bases). Germline V lookup: CDR1 MDHEN, CDR2 SYDVKM. This CDR3 region has 14 residues. V lost 6 bases, J lost 3 bases, and 15 bases lay in between. The DNA of the CDR3 is TGTGCCAGCAGAACCCGGACAGCCAGCTACGAGCAGTACTTC. Protein product: CASRTRTASYEQYF.

This chain uses TRBV7-2 with TRBJ2-7; D possibly corresponds to TRBD2 (5 bases). Germline CDR1 reads SGHTA; CDR2 reads FQGNSA. The V gene lost 1 base and the J gene lost 1 base, with 11 bases spanning the gap. The CDR3 totals 15 residues. The CDR3 bases are TGTGCCAGCAGCTTAGAGGTAGCGCAATCCTACGAGCAGTACTTC. Amino acid sequence: CASSLEVAQSYEQYF.

The rearrangement links TRBV7-2 to TRBJ2-3; no clear D. The germline gives CDR1 SGHTA, CDR2 FQGNSA. Trimming cost V 5 bases and J 2 bases, with 11 bases left between them. The CDR3 has 14 amino acids. CDR3 amino acids: CASSPPSSTDTQYF. For the CDR3, the DNA is TGTGCCAGCAGCCCCCCTTCTTCCACAGATACGCAGTATTTT.

Here the CDR3 reads CASSLLAGEETQYF. DNA for the CDR3: TGTGCCAGCAGCCTTCTAGCGGGAGAAGAGACCCAGTACTTC. The chain carries TRBV2 and TRBJ2-5, with 10 bases matching TRBD2. V trimming: 6 bases; J trimming: 3 bases; junction bases outside the gene matches: 4. There are 14 residues in the CDR3. Per germline, CDR1 SNHLY and CDR2 FYNNEI.

The chain recombines TRBV27 with TRBJ1-3; maybe TRBD1 (5 bases). This CDR3 is 14 amino acids long. Trimming took off 3 bases at V and 4 bases at J, with 10 bases between the two ends. Germline values: CDR1 MNHEY, CDR2 SMNVEV (reference sequence). The CDR3 sequence is CASSFGGVGNTIYF. CDR3 bases: TGTGCCAGCAGTTTCGGAGGGGTCGGAAACACCATATATTTT.

CDR3 DNA sequence: TGTGCCAGTAGTGACCACTCGAACACCGGGGAGCTGTTTTTT. Protein: CASSDHSNTGELFF. J is TRBJ2-2 and V is TRBV19; D unclear. The V and J ends lost 5 bases and 0 bases respectively, with 7 bases between them. CDR1 and CDR2 (germline): LNHDA, SQIVND (reference sequence). The CDR3 covers 14 residues.

The chain couples TRBV30 to TRBJ2-5; TRBD1 might be the D (5 bases). V was trimmed by 5 bases and J by 4 bases, leaving 14 bases between them. Germline loops: CDR1 GTSNPN, CDR2 SVGIG (reference sequence). The CDR3 totals 13 residues. CDR3 region: CAWSQQRGETQYF. CDR3 sequence (DNA): TGTGCCTGGTCTCAGCAAAGGGGAGAGACCCAGTACTTC.

This chain uses TRBV6-6 with TRBJ1-3; D is possibly TRBD1 (5 bases). The CDR3 consists of 14 residues. Germline assignment: CDR1 MNHNY and CDR2 SVGAGI (reference sequence). Trimming pared 7 bases from V and 0 bases from J, leaving 10 bases between. CDR3 bases: TGTGCCAGCAAAACAGGTTACTCTGGAAACACCATATATTTT. This translates into CASKTGYSGNTIYF.

The rearrangement links TRBV2 to TRBJ2-6; either TRBD1 or TRBD2 may fit D (6 bases each). Trimming pared 5 bases from V and 4 bases from J, leaving 12 bases between. The CDR3 covers 15 residues. The germline gives CDR1 SNHLY, CDR2 FYNNEI. CDR3 sequence reads: CASSLGAGGANVLTF. As DNA, the CDR3 is TGTGCCAGCAGTTTGGGGGCGGGAGGGGCCAACGTCCTGACTTTC.

The rearrangement joins TRBV6-1 to TRBJ1-5; possibly TRBD1 for D (5 bases). Germline CDR1 reads MNHNS; CDR2 reads SASEGT. CDR3 size: 15 residues. Trimming took 2 bases from V and 7 from J, leaving 15 bases between them. The CDR3 loop reads CASSERGAGSQPQHF. CDR3 DNA: TGTGCCAGCAGTGAAAGGGGAGCGGGTAGCCAGCCCCAGCATTTT.